Below, 27 T cell receptor beta chains from the same sample are listed, as sequenced in a study of cytomegalovirus exposure and HLA in healthy donors. PCR primers comprised 60 Vbeta and 13 Jbeta primers. The assay was immunoSEQ multiplex PCR, and TCRdb's table has in-frame clones only and misses some. The sample holds about 150,000 clones, about 60% seen once. The sample was PBMCs. The receptor source for this set is a woman aged 55 to 70 in good health and CMV-seropositive.

The rearrangement uses TRBV5-1 and TRBJ1-1; D remains ambiguous. Trimming took 5 bases from V and 1 from J, leaving 15 bases between them. CDR3 size: 15 residues. CDR1 SGHRS and CDR2 YFSETQ come from the germline V gene. For the CDR3, the DNA is TGCGCCAGCAGAATTCTCCCGGCAGGGAACACTGAAGCTTTCTTT. This gives the protein CASRILPAGNTEAFF.

A few counts support this clone. This rearrangement joins TRBV14 to TRBJ1-2; D is undetermined. CDR3 size: 13 residues. Trimming removed 5 bases from V and 7 bases from J, with 14 bases in between. Germline loops: CDR1 SGHDN, CDR2 FVKESK. CDR3 in amino acids: CASSEGLTSGYTF. CDR3 coding DNA: TGTGCCAGCAGCGAGGGTCTAACTAGTGGCTACACCTTC.

Here the CDR3 DNA reads TGTGCCAGCAGACGGACAGAAAATCAGCCCCAGCATTTT. Translated, it gives CASRRTENQPQHF. This rearrangement joins TRBV28 to TRBJ1-5; TRBD1 is a possible D gene (6 bases). The CDR3 consists of 13 residues. The germline gives CDR1 MDHEN, CDR2 SYDVKM. V was clipped by 6 bases and J by 4 bases, with 10 bases between them. Together with reference TRBV28 and TRBJ1-5, the CDR3 gives the full variable domain: DVKVTQSSRYLVKRTGEKVFLECVQDMDHENMFWYRQDPGLGLRLIYFSYDVKMKEKGDIPEGYSVSREKKERFSLILESASTNQTSMYLCASRRTENQPQHFGDGTRLSIL.

This CDR3 is CASRARQGTYEQYF. The CDR3 nucleotides read TGTGCCAGCAGGGCACGACAGGGTACCTACGAGCAGTACTTC. The V gene is TRBV27, the J gene TRBJ2-5, with 7 positions matching TRBD1. TRBJ2-7 explains the end of the DNA better; the J call may be wrong. Germline CDR1 MNHEY, CDR2 SMNVEV (reference sequence). The CDR3 extends over 14 amino acids.

The rearrangement uses TRBV11-3 and TRBJ2-1; D not certain. CDR1 and CDR2 from the germline V gene are SGHNT and YENEEA. V was pared by 5 bases and J by 0 bases, with 14 bases between. This CDR3 has 16 residues. The CDR3 loop is CASSPIQDSSYNEQFF. Written as DNA, the CDR3 is TGTGCCAGCAGCCCCATCCAGGATAGCTCCTACAATGAGCAGTTCTTC.

The rearrangement links TRBV6-4 to TRBJ1-2; 9 bases fit TRBD1. Trimming removed 4 bases from V and 6 bases from J; junction bases left unmatched: 9. CDR1 MRHNA and CDR2 SNTAGT come from the germline V gene. The CDR3 length is 15 residues. CDR3 residues: CASSAGQGLTDGYTF. The CDR3 DNA reads TGTGCCAGCAGTGCTGGACAGGGGCTCACTGATGGCTACACCTTC.

This chain connects TRBV6-6 to TRBJ2-3, with 10 positions matching TRBD2. CDR1 and CDR2 from the germline V gene are MNHNY and SVGAGI (reference sequence). The CDR3 consists of 16 residues. With V trimmed by 6 bases and J by 2 bases, 8 bases remained unmatched. The CDR3 protein is CASSVSLAGSTDTQYF. The CDR3 bases are TGTGCCAGCAGCGTTTCACTAGCGGGGTCCACAGATACGCAGTATTTT.

The gene calls are TRBV4-3 and TRBJ2-2, with TRBD1 matching over 8 bases. V lost 0 bases, J lost 7 bases, and 13 bases stayed unmatched. The V gene's germline CDR1 is LGHNA and CDR2 YSLEER. This CDR3 has 18 amino acids. CDR3 sequence reads: CASSQEMGTLGQVGELFF. The CDR3 DNA follows: TGCGCCAGCAGCCAAGAGATGGGCACCTTGGGACAGGTCGGGGAGCTGTTTTTT.

This chain uses TRBV4-1 with TRBJ2-5, with 7 bases identical to TRBD1. The germline V gene encodes CDR1 MGHRA and CDR2 YSYEKL. The ends lost 0 bases at V and 1 base at J; junction bases unmatched: 5. The CDR3 runs 16 residues. The CDR3 protein is CASSQEPRTGQETQYF. The CDR3 DNA reads TGCGCCAGCAGCCAAGAACCTAGGACAGGCCAAGAGACCCAGTACTTC.

This clone was found a few times. The germline gene is not matched at one end of the junction; a read error may be the cause. The chain recombines TRBV7-9 with TRBJ1-2; D possibly corresponds to TRBD1 (6 bases). CDR1 SEHNR and CDR2 FQNEAQ come from the germline V gene (reference sequence). The CDR3 sequence is 12 residues long. The CDR3: CSSSGELYGYTF. CDR3 DNA sequence: TGTTCCAGCTCAGGGGAACTCTATGGCTACACCTTC.

This clone was counted a few times. This chain connects TRBV29-1 to TRBJ2-1; 8 nucleotides agree with TRBD2. The junction had 5 bases not matched to a gene; V was cut back by 6 bases and J by 7 bases. This CDR3 has 12 residues. In germline, CDR1 is SQVTM, CDR2 ANQGSEA. The DNA of the CDR3 is TGCAGCGTCCGACTAGCGCTGAATGAGCAGTTCTTC. Its translation is CSVRLALNEQFF.

V gene TRBV28 combines with J gene TRBJ1-2, with D unresolved. Germline CDR1 is MDHEN and CDR2 is SYDVKM. This CDR3 has 13 amino acids. The germline V and J ends were trimmed by 3 bases and 13 bases, with 18 bases remaining between them. The CDR3 nucleotides read TGTGCCAGCAGTTTGAAGGCAGGTGTGTCCCGCACCTTC. As protein: CASSLKAGVSRTF.

The chain combines TRBV28 with TRBJ1-2, with D perhaps TRBD1 (5 bases). This CDR3 region has 13 residues. V shed 5 bases and J shed 0 bases, with 7 bases lying between them. Germline V lookup: CDR1 MDHEN, CDR2 SYDVKM. The chain's CDR3 is CASSPTANYGYTF. The CDR3 nucleotides read TGTGCCAGCAGTCCGACAGCTAACTATGGCTACACCTTC.

The genes are TRBV23-1 and TRBJ2-1, with 7 positions matching TRBD1. TRBV23-1 is annotated as an ORF whose role is uncertain. J gave up 4 bases and V 4 bases, and 10 bases lay outside the gene matches. The CDR3 runs to 16 residues. CDR3 coding DNA: TGCGCCAGCAGTCCGCGACAGGGATTACCGTACAATGAGCAGTTCTTC. Amino acids: CASSPRQGLPYNEQFF.

This sequence joins TRBV29-1 and TRBJ1-2; TRBD1 might be the D (5 bases). The CDR3 loop spans 12 amino acids. Trimming removed 5 bases at V and 3 bases at J, with 10 bases between. The germline gives CDR1 SQVTM, CDR2 ANQGSEA. CDR3 bases: TGCAGCGTTCACACAGGAGACTATGGCTACACCTTC. This codes for CSVHTGDYGYTF.

V and J are TRBV7-9 and TRBJ2-7; 8 positions agree with TRBD1. CDR3 length: 14 amino acids. V trimming: 5 bases; J trimming: 3 bases; junction bases outside the gene matches: 6. CDR1 and CDR2 (germline): SEHNR, FQNEAQ (reference sequence). The CDR3 region is CASSPRTGSYEQYF. For the CDR3, the DNA is TGTGCCAGCAGCCCCCGGACAGGGAGCTACGAGCAGTACTTC. The full variable domain, rest sourced from reference TRBV7-9 and TRBJ2-7, is DTGVSQNPRHKITKRGQNVTFRCDPISEHNRLYWYRQTLGQGPEFLTYFQNEAQLEKSRLLSDRFSAERPKGSFSTLEIQRTEQGDSAMYLCASSPRTGSYEQYFGPGTRLTVT.

This sequence joins TRBV7-2 and TRBJ1-5; D may be TRBD1 (5 bases). V lost 5 bases, J lost 0 bases, and 11 bases lay in between. This CDR3 has 15 residues. Germline V gene data show CDR1 as SGHTA and CDR2 as FQGNSA. CDR3 sequence: CASSLDSYSNQPQHF. The CDR3 coding sequence is TGTGCCAGCAGCCTAGACAGTTATAGCAATCAGCCCCAGCATTTT.

This clone occurred a few times. CDR3 sequence reads: CASSQTSGFSYEQYF. The CDR3 nucleotides read TGTGCCAGCAGCCAGACTAGCGGTTTTTCCTACGAGCAGTACTTC. V usage is TRBV7-9 and J usage is TRBJ2-7; 9 bases are a match to TRBD2. The CDR3 runs 15 residues. CDR1 and CDR2 from the germline V gene are SEHNR and FQNEAQ (reference sequence). Trimming removed 5 bases from V and 1 base from J; junction bases left unmatched: 6. The complete variable domain, with remaining parts taken from reference TRBV7-9 and TRBJ2-7, reads DTGVSQNPRHKITKRGQNVTFRCDPISEHNRLYWYRQTLGQGPEFLTYFQNEAQLEKSRLLSDRFSAERPKGSFSTLEIQRTEQGDSAMYLCASSQTSGFSYEQYFGPGTRLTVT.

In this sample, this clone turned up a few times. This chain connects TRBV6-6 to TRBJ1-2, with 8 bases lining up with TRBD1. Germline lookup yields CDR1 MNHNY and CDR2 SVGAGI (reference sequence). This CDR3 has 14 residues. The junction had 6 bases not matched to a gene; V was cut back by 2 bases and J by 7 bases. The CDR3: CASSYGGTGFGYTF. CDR3 sequence (DNA): TGTGCCAGCAGTTACGGGGGGACAGGTTTTGGCTACACCTTC.

J is TRBJ2-1 and V is TRBV2; 7 nucleotides agree with TRBD1. The CDR3 runs to 15 residues. Germline CDR1 reads SNHLY; CDR2 reads FYNNEI. V lost 3 bases to trimming and J lost 4 bases; unmatched junction nucleotides: 6. CDR3 residues: CASSDKGAPYNEQFF. The CDR3, as DNA: TGTGCCAGCAGTGACAAGGGGGCGCCGTACAATGAGCAGTTCTTC.

The chain employs TRBV6-5 and TRBJ1-1; perhaps TRBD1 as D (6 bases). Germline V gene data show CDR1 as MNHEY and CDR2 as SVGAGI. CDR3 length: 12 amino acids. The DNA of the CDR3 is TGTACAGCCGGTGGGGGGGCCACTGAAGCTTTCTTT. Encoded protein: CTAGGGATEAFF.

The CDR3 region is CASSPGHHNEKLFF. CDR3 nucleotide sequence: TGTGCCAGCAGCCCCGGACACCATAATGAAAAACTGTTTTTT. V gene TRBV5-8 combines with J gene TRBJ1-4; D perhaps matches TRBD1 (5 bases). V was clipped by 4 bases and J by 4 bases, with 11 bases between them. Looked up from germline, CDR1 is SGHTS and CDR2 is YDEGEE. This CDR3 region has 14 residues.

This chain links TRBV2 with TRBJ2-7; perhaps TRBD2 as D (7 bases). This CDR3 contains 14 residues. Trimming left V 4 bases short and J 0 bases short, with 10 bases between. From germline, CDR1 is SNHLY and CDR2 FYNNEI. The CDR3 is CASSGGGSSYEQYF. CDR3 DNA sequence: TGTGCCAGCAGTGGGGGGGGCAGCTCCTACGAGCAGTACTTC.

V and J are TRBV7-3 and TRBJ2-5; TRBD1 might be the D (5 bases). The CDR3 contains 16 residues. V gave up 1 base and J gave up 1 base, with 13 bases separating them. Germline CDR1 and CDR2: SGHTA and FQGTGA. The CDR3 DNA is TGTGCCAGCAGCTTAATTGGCAGGGCCCCCCAAGAGACCCAGTACTTC. Encoded protein: CASSLIGRAPQETQYF.

This clone was observed a handful of times. V is TRBV27 and J is TRBJ1-5; tentative D call: TRBD1 (5 bases). Germline CDR1 reads MNHEY; CDR2 reads SMNVEV (reference sequence). Deletions cut 3 bases from V and 1 base from J, with 10 bases between. The CDR3 loop spans 15 amino acids. This chain's CDR3 is CASSLAGLSNQPQHF. DNA for the CDR3: TGTGCCAGCAGTTTGGCAGGGTTAAGCAATCAGCCCCAGCATTTT.

The chain couples TRBV6-5 to TRBJ2-1; 7 nucleotides agree with TRBD2. Germline V gives CDR1 MNHEY, CDR2 SVGAGI. The CDR3 runs 14 residues. V lost 0 bases to trimming and J lost 5 bases; unmatched junction nucleotides: 1. The CDR3 spells CASSYSGLDNEQFF. For the CDR3, the DNA is TGTGCCAGCAGTTACTCCGGACTAGACAATGAGCAGTTCTTC.

This chain uses TRBV28 with TRBJ2-7, with 7 bases that match TRBD2. Germline V gene data show CDR1 as MDHEN and CDR2 as SYDVKM. The CDR3 is 16 amino acids. The V gene end was trimmed by 5 bases and the J gene end by 2 bases; junction bases not matched to a gene: 12. The CDR3 sequence: CASSAWAYRGAYEQYF. The CDR3 DNA is TGTGCCAGCAGTGCTTGGGCGTACCGGGGGGCCTACGAGCAGTACTTC.